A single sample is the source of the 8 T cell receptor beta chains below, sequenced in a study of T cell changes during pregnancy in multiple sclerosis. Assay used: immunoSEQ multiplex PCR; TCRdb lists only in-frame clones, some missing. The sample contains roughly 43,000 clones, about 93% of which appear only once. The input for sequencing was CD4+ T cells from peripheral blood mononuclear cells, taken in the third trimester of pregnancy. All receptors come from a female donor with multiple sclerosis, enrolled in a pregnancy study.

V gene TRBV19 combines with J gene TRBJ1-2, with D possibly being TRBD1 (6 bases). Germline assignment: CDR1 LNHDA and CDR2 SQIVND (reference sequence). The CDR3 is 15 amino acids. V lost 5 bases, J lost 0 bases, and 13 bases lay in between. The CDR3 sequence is CASSPTGFPNYGYTF. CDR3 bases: TGTGCCAGTAGTCCGACAGGTTTCCCTAACTATGGCTACACCTTC.

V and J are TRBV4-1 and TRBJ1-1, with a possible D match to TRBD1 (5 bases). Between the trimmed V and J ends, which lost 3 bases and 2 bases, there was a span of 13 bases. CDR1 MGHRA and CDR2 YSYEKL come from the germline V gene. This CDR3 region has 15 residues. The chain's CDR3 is CASSQAKTANTEAFF. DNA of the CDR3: TGCGCCAGCAGCCAGGCGAAGACAGCAAACACTGAAGCTTTCTTT.

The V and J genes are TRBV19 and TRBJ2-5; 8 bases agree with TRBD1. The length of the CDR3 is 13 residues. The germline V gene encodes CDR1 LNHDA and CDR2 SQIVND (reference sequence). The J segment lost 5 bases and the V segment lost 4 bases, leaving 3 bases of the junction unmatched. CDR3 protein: CASSTRTGETQYF. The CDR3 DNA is TGTGCCAGTAGTACCCGGACAGGGGAGACCCAGTACTTC.

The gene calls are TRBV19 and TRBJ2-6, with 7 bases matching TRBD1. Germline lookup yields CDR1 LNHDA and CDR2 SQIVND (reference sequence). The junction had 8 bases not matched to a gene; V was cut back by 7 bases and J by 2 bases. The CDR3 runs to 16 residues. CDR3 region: CASTPPTGTGANVLTF. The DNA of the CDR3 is TGTGCCAGTACCCCTCCGACAGGGACTGGGGCCAACGTCCTGACTTTC.

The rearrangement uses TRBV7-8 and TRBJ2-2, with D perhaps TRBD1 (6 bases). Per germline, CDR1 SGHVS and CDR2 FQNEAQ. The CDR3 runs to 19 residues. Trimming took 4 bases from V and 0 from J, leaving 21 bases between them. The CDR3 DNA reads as TGTGCCAGCAGCTACCTAATTATAACAGGGTTCGCGAACACCGGGGAGCTGTTTTTT. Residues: CASSYLIITGFANTGELFF. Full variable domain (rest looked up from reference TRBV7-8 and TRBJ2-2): GAGVSQSPRYKVAKRGQDVALRCDPISGHVSLFWYQQALGQGPEFLTYFQNEAQLDKSGLPSDRFFAERPEGSVSTLKIQRTQQEDSAVYLCASSYLIITGFANTGELFFGEGSRLTVL.

The CDR3 bases are TGTGCCAGCAGTTTTAACCGACAGGGTGCGAACACCGGGGAGCTGTTTTTT. It encodes CASSFNRQGANTGELFF. This chain joins TRBV27 and TRBJ2-2, with 7 positions matching TRBD1. Germline assignment: CDR1 MNHEY and CDR2 SMNVEV (reference sequence). The CDR3 is 17 residues long. Trimming cost V 3 bases and J 0 bases; bases outside gene matches: 7.

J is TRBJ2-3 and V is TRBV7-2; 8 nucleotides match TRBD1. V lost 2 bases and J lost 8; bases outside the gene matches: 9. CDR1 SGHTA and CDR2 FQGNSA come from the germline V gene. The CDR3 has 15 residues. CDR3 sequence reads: CASSLYGQGAGTQYF. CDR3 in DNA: TGTGCCAGCAGCTTATACGGCCAGGGGGCCGGTACGCAGTATTTT.

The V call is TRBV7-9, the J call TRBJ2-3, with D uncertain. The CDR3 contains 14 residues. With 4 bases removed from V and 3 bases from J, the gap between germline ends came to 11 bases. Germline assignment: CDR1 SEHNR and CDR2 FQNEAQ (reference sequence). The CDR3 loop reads CASSSGPGTDTQYF. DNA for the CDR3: TGTGCCAGCAGCTCTGGCCCGGGTACAGATACGCAGTATTTT.